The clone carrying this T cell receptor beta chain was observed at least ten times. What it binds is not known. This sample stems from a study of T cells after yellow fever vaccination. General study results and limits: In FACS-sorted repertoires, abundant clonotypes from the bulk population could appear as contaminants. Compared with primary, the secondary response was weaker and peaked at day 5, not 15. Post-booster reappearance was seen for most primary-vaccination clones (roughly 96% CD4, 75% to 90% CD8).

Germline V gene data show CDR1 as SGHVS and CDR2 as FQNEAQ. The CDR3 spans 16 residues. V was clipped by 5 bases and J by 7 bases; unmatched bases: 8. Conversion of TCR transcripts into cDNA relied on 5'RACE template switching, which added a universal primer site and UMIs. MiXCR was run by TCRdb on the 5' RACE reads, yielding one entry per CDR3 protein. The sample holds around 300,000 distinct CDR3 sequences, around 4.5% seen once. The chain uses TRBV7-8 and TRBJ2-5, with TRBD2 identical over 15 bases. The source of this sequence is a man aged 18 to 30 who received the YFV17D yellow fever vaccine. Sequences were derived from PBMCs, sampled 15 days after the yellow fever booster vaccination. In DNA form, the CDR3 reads TGTGCCAGCAGCCAAGGACTAGCGGGGGGGCTGGGGACCCAGTACTTC. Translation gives CASSQGLAGGLGTQYF. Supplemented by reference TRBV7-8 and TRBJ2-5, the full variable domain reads GAGVSQSPRYKVAKRGQDVALRCDPISGHVSLFWYQQALGQGPEFLTYFQNEAQLDKSGLPSDRFFAERPEGSVSTLKIQRTQQEDSAVYLCASSQGLAGGLGTQYFGPGTRLLVL.